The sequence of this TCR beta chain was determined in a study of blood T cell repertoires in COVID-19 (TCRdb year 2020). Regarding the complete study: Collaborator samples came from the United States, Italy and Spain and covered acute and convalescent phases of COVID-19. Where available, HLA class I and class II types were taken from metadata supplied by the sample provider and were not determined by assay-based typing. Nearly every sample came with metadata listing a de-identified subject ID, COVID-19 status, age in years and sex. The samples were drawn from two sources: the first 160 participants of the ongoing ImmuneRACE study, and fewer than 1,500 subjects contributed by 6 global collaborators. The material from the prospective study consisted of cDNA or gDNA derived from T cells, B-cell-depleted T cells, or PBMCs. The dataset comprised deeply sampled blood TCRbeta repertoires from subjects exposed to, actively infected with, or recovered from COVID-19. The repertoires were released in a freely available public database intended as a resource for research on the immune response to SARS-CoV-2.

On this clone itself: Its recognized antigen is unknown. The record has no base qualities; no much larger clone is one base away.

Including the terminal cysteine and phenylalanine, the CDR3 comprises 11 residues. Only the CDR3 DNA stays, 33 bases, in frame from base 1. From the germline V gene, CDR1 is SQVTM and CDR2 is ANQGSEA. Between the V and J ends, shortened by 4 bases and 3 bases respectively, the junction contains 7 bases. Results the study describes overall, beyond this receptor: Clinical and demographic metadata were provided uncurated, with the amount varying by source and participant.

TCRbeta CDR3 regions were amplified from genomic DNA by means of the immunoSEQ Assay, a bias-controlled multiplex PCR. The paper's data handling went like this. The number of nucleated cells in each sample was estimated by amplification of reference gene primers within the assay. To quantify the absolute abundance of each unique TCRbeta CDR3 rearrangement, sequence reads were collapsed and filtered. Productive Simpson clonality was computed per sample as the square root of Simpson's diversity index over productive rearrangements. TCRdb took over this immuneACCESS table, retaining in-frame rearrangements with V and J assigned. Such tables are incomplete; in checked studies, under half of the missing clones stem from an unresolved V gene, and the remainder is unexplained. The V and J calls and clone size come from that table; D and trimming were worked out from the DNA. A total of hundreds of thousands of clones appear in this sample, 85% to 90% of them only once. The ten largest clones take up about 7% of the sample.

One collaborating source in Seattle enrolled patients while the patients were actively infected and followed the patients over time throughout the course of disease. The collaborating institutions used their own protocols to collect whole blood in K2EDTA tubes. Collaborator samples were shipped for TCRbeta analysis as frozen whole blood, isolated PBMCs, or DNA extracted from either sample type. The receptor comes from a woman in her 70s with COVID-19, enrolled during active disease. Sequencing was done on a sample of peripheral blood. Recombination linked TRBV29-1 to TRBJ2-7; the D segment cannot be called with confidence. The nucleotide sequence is TGCAGCGTTGTAACCGGCTACGAGCAGTACTTC. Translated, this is CSVVTGYEQYF.